This is a list of T cell receptor beta chains from one sample in a study of blood T cell repertoires in COVID-19. Data came from immunoSEQ multiplex PCR; TCRdb stores just in-frame clones and leaves some out. The sample shows 150,000 to 200,000 clones, roughly 77% of them seen only once. The specimen was peripheral blood. Source of these receptors: a woman aged 35 to 49 with COVID-19, enrolled during active disease. Each CDR3 is given with its conserved first and last residue. A D gene is named only where the DNA matches it firmly. A row's size may be missing; if present it is once, few, many or a size class.

>TRBV5-5|TRBJ2-7|TRBD1|-
CASSFLDRGGSYEQYF
TGTGCCAGCAGCTTTCTGGACAGGGGTGGCTCCTACGAGCAGTACTTC
>TRBV6-5|TRBJ2-5|TRBD2|-
CASQPLGGGKTQYF
TGTGCCAGCCAACCCCTCGGCGGGGGAAAGACCCAGTACTTC
>TRBV7-9|TRBJ1-3|-|once
CASSLAPPKSSGNTIYF
TGTGCCAGCAGCTTAGCGCCCCCAAAGAGCTCTGGAAACACCATATATTTT
>TRBV6-1|TRBJ2-5|-|-
CASSEGAYEETQYF
TGTGCCAGCAGTGAGGGAGCCTACGAAGAGACCCAGTACTTC
>TRBV7-8|TRBJ2-2|TRBD2|-
CASSFPPGGNTGELFF
TGTGCCAGCAGCTTCCCCCCGGGAGGGAACACCGGGGAGCTGTTTTTT
>TRBV7-2|TRBJ2-1|-|-
CASSYIFTSYNEQFF
TGTGCCAGCAGCTACATATTTACTAGCTACAATGAGCAGTTCTTC
>TRBV6-5|TRBJ1-2|TRBD1|few
CASSYSGQGQGYTF
TGTGCCAGCAGTTACTCGGGACAGGGACAAGGCTACACCTTC
>TRBV5-1|TRBJ2-1|-|-
CASSSLPTGKGNEQFF
TGCGCCAGCAGCTCACTCCCGACAGGCAAGGGCAATGAGCAGTTCTTC
>TRBV6-5|TRBJ1-1|-|-
CASTVQMNTEAFF
TGTGCCAGCACCGTACAGATGAACACTGAAGCTTTCTTT
>TRBV15|TRBJ2-7|-|-
CATSINRDPSYEQYF
TGTGCCACCAGCATAAACAGGGACCCATCCTACGAGCAGTACTTC
>TRBV10-3|TRBJ2-5|TRBD2|-
CAISEFDREAIQETQYF
TGTGCCATCAGTGAGTTCGATCGGGAGGCGATCCAAGAGACCCAGTACTTC
>TRBV7-9|TRBJ2-1|-|-
CASSWTDNEQFF
TGTGCCAGCAGCTGGACAGACAATGAGCAGTTCTTC
>TRBV15|TRBJ2-3|TRBD1|-
CATSRTGGGPDTQYF
TGTGCCACCAGTAGGACAGGGGGTGGCCCAGATACGCAGTATTTT
>TRBV7-3|TRBJ2-1|-|-
CASSPPGTRYNEQFF
TGTGCCAGCAGCCCACCCGGGACACGCTACAATGAGCAGTTCTTC
>TRBV24-1|TRBJ2-7|-|-
CATSENDYLDYEQYF
TGTGCCACCAGTGAGAATGACTACCTAGACTACGAGCAGTACTTC
>TRBV10-3|TRBJ1-2|TRBD1|-
CAISERRQGGNYGYTF
TGTGCCATCAGTGAACGACGACAGGGGGGAAACTATGGCTACACCTTC
>TRBV11-2|TRBJ2-5|TRBD2|-
CASSVGTSGGEQETQYF
TGTGCCAGCAGCGTCGGGACTAGCGGGGGGGAGCAAGAGACCCAGTACTTC
>TRBV6-2/TRBV6-3|TRBJ1-6|TRBD1|-
CASSWTGGSPLHF
TGTGCCAGCAGTTGGACAGGCGGTTCACCCCTCCACTTT
>TRBV6-5|TRBJ2-5|TRBD1|-
CASSQTGMAQYF
TGTGCCAGCAGCCAGACAGGGATGGCCCAGTACTTC
>TRBV7-9|TRBJ2-3|-|-
CASSLLIRTDTQYF
TGTGCCAGCAGCCTCTTAATTCGCACAGATACGCAGTATTTT
>TRBV19|TRBJ2-1|-|-
CASSSLAYNEQFF
TGTGCCAGTAGTTCCCTAGCATACAATGAGCAGTTCTTC
>TRBV10-3|TRBJ1-1|-|few
CAISRSGVTEAFF
TGTGCCATCAGCCGGTCGGGGGTCACTGAAGCTTTCTTT
>TRBV10-1|TRBJ2-1|TRBD2|-
CASSYTSGENEQFF
TGCGCCAGCAGTTATACTAGCGGAGAGAATGAGCAGTTCTTC
>TRBV3-1/TRBV3-2|TRBJ1-5|TRBD1|-
CASSARQGHQPQHF
TGTGCCAGCAGCGCCCGACAGGGGCATCAGCCCCAGCATTTT
>TRBV18|TRBJ1-1|-|-
CASSPPGTRNTEAFF
TGTGCCAGCTCACCACCGGGGACACGGAACACTGAAGCTTTCTTT
>TRBV10-1|TRBJ2-7|TRBD2|once
CATAGGRPGEQYF
TGCGCCACGGCGGGGGGCCGGCCGGGCGAGCAGTACTTC
>TRBV30|TRBJ1-4|-|once
CASERRLATNEKLFF
TGTGCCAGCGAGCGACGGCTTGCAACTAATGAAAAACTGTTTTTT
>TRBV27|TRBJ2-5|TRBD1|-
CASSSRATGYQETQYF
TGTGCCAGCAGTTCCCGGGCGACAGGGTATCAAGAGACCCAGTACTTC
>TRBV6-6|TRBJ2-1|TRBD1|-
CASTGPGQGWNEQFF
TGTGCCAGCACAGGACCGGGACAGGGGTGGAATGAGCAGTTCTTC
>TRBV7-7|TRBJ2-5|TRBD2|-
CASSRPLTSGQETQYF
TGTGCCAGCAGCCGCCCCCTAACTAGCGGCCAAGAGACCCAGTACTTC
>TRBV6-4|TRBJ1-1|-|many
CASSEGGENTEAFF
TGTGCCAGCAGTGAGGGGGGGGAGAACACTGAAGCTTTCTTT
>TRBV27|TRBJ2-7|-|-
CASRDSFTYEQYF
TGTGCCAGCAGGGACAGTTTCACCTACGAGCAGTACTTC
>TRBV7-2|TRBJ1-4|-|-
CASSLNSGDNEKLFF
TGTGCCAGCAGCTTAAATTCAGGTGATAATGAAAAACTGTTTTTT
>TRBV30|TRBJ1-6|-|-
CAWSVTGSTPLHF
TGTGCCTGGAGTGTTACAGGGTCAACACCCCTCCACTTT
>TRBV14|TRBJ1-2|TRBD1|-
CASSQDRAGQGARGYTF
TGTGCCAGCAGCCAAGATCGAGCGGGACAGGGGGCTCGTGGCTACACCTTC
>TRBV5-4|TRBJ1-2|-|few
CASSPYEAGLSGYTF
TGTGCCAGCAGCCCGTACGAGGCAGGGTTATCAGGCTACACCTTC
>TRBV11-1|TRBJ2-3|-|-
CASSRGGDTQYF
TGTGCCAGCAGCCGGGGTGGGGATACGCAGTATTTT
>TRBV9|TRBJ1-2|-|-
CASSVGGENYGYTF
TGTGCCAGCAGCGTAGGTGGGGAGAACTATGGCTACACCTTC
>TRBV23-1|TRBJ1-4|-|-
CASTQNPKGRTPKIYEKLFF
TGCGCCAGCACCCAAAATCCTAAGGGGAGGACGCCTAAAATTTATGAAAAACTGTTTTTT
>TRBV19|TRBJ1-6|TRBD1|-
CASPQGKYSPLHF
TGTGCCAGTCCACAGGGGAAGTATTCACCCCTCCACTTT
>TRBV4-3|TRBJ2-1|TRBD2|-
CASSQGRGGADEQFF
TGCGCCAGCAGCCAAGGACGCGGGGGGGCCGATGAGCAGTTCTTC
>TRBV10-3|TRBJ2-3|-|-
CAISESTGDADTQYF
TGTGCCATCAGTGAGTCTACCGGGGATGCAGATACGCAGTATTTT
>TRBV9|TRBJ1-6|TRBD1|-
CASSEDRAPLAPLHF
TGTGCCAGCAGCGAAGACAGGGCCCCTCTTGCGCCCCTCCACTTT
>TRBV5-1|TRBJ2-1|-|-
CASNPSGTQYNEQFF
TGCGCCAGCAACCCCTCCGGGACTCAGTACAATGAGCAGTTCTTC
>TRBV18|TRBJ1-1|TRBD1|-
CASSTRQGATEAFF
TGTGCCAGCTCAACGCGACAGGGAGCGACTGAAGCTTTCTTT
>TRBV6-5|TRBJ1-1|-|-
CASYRVSGTEAFF
TGTGCCAGCTACAGGGTAAGCGGTACTGAAGCTTTCTTT
>TRBV29-1|TRBJ2-5|-|few
CSTEGQAWKTQYF
TGCAGCACTGAGGGCCAGGCTTGGAAGACCCAGTACTTC
>TRBV7-2|TRBJ2-7|-|few
CASSLGASYEQYF
TGTGCCAGCAGCTTAGGAGCTAGCTACGAGCAGTACTTC
>TRBV12-5|TRBJ2-4|TRBD1|-
CASGPTGGNIQYF
TGTGCTAGTGGCCCGACAGGGGGGAACATTCAGTACTTC
>TRBV5-1|TRBJ2-2|TRBD2|-
CASRYSGGASTGELFF
TGCGCCAGCAGATACAGCGGGGGGGCCTCCACCGGGGAGCTGTTTTTT